The sequence of this TCR beta chain was determined in a study of blood T cell repertoires in COVID-19. Study overall: Both acute and convalescent COVID-19 samples were obtained from the United States, Italy and Spain. In each case, the material was cDNA or gDNA derived from T cells, B-cell-depleted T cells, or PBMCs.

The authors' processing: Cell counts per sample came from amplifying reference gene primers. Profiling relied on immunoSEQ multiplex PCR, and the TCRdb table lists in-frame clones only, not all of them. For V, J and clone size, that table is used; D and trimming come from the DNA. The table shows 84,000 or so clones, with 80% to 90% occurring only once. CDR3 length: 13 amino acids. Germline V gives CDR1 MNHEY, CDR2 SVGAGI. J gave up 5 bases and V 5 bases, and 2 bases lay outside the gene matches. V is TRBV6-5 and J is TRBJ1-5, with 8 bases aligning to TRBD1. The sequence was collected from a man older than 75 with active or convalescent COVID-19. The sample taken for sequencing was peripheral blood. CDR3 residues: CASSTTGDQPQHF. CDR3 nucleotide sequence: TGTGCCAGCAGTACGACAGGGGATCAGCCCCAGCATTTT.